The 10 T cell receptor beta chains in this list originate from one sample, sequenced in a study of T cells in women clearing cervical HPV infection. Measured with immunoSEQ multiplex PCR; TCRdb has only the in-frame clones, and not every one. Recorded here are over 45,000 clones; the top ten clones represent around 1.6%. Sequenced sample: blood buffy coat. The receptors derive from a woman between 18 and 70 years old with a cervical HPV16 infection that either progressed to CIN3+ or cleared (not recorded which).

Concerning this clone: Sequencing ends 3 residues short of the CDR3 end; the germline J gene provides the rest. This rearrangement joins TRBV20-1 to TRBJ2-7; 13 nucleotides line up with TRBD2. V shed 5 bases and J 2 bases; nucleotides not matched to a gene: 3. The CDR3 covers 14 residues. Per germline, CDR1 DFQATT and CDR2 SNEGSKA (reference sequence). This CDR3 is CSAGLAGDPYEQYF. The covered CDR3 bases are TGCAGTGCTGGACTAGCGGGGGACCCCTACGAG.

As to this clone: The sequence runs out 3 residues before the end of the CDR3; the remainder is reconstructed from the germline J gene. The chain carries TRBV20-1 and TRBJ2-5, with TRBD2 matching 8 bases. J lost 0 bases, V lost 3 bases, and 3 bases had no gene match. The CDR3 covers 14 residues. Germline CDR1 reads DFQATT; CDR2 reads SNEGSKA (reference sequence). The CDR3 bases that were read are TGCAGTGCTAGTAGCGGGATGTACCAAGAGACC. Encoded protein: CSASSGMYQET. The full CDR3 protein is CSASSGMYQETQYF.

Details on this clone: The read finishes 3 residues shy of the CDR3 end, and the germline J gene is used to complete it. The chain has TRBV29-1 and TRBJ1-2; the match to TRBD1 covers 9 bases. The CDR3 spans 13 residues. The V gene's germline CDR1 is SQVTM and CDR2 ANQGSEA. J was trimmed by 5 bases and V by 4 bases; bases with no gene match: 5. Here the CDR3 reads CSVVTGGSYGYTF. The sequenced CDR3 bases are TGCAGCGTTGTGACAGGGGGATCTTATGGC.

A word on this clone: The read comes to an end 3 residues before the CDR3 does, leaving the germline J gene to fill in the end. The chain uses TRBV14 and TRBJ1-2; no definite D call. With 1 base removed from V and 4 bases from J, the gap between germline ends came to 13 bases. Germline V gives CDR1 SGHDN, CDR2 FVKESK. CDR3 length equals 15 residues. Partial CDR3 DNA: TGTGCCAGCAGCCAAGTCGACTTAGGTCGCTATGGC. It yields the protein CASSQVDLGRYG. The full-length CDR3 reads as CASSQVDLGRYGYTF.

Notes on this clone: The CDR3 goes on 3 residues after the read ends, and that part is filled in from the germline J gene. The V call is TRBV6-1, the J call TRBJ2-4; D remains unclear. The germline CDR1 and CDR2 sequences are MNHNS and SASEGT. Trimming removed 3 bases at V and 0 bases at J, with 9 bases between. The CDR3 runs to 15 residues. The CDR3 DNA, read in part, is TGTGCCAGCAGTGAGACTTCGCTAGCCAAAAACATT. Translation: CASSETSLAKNI. The full CDR3 protein reads CASSETSLAKNIQYF.

On this clone: The read halts 3 residues ahead of the CDR3 end, with the missing end drawn from the germline J gene. J is TRBJ1-5 and V is TRBV2; TRBD1 aligns across 8 bases. The CDR3 consists of 13 residues. Germline values: CDR1 SNHLY, CDR2 FYNNEI. J gave up 3 bases and V 11 bases, and 6 bases lay outside the gene matches. The sequenced part of the CDR3 DNA is TGTGCCGGCTCGGACAGGGCCAATCAGCCC. It yields the protein CAGSDRANQP. The whole CDR3 sequence reads CAGSDRANQPQHF.

Note on this clone: The CDR3 end lies 3 residues beyond the end of the read and is filled in from the germline J gene. The genes are TRBV5-1 and TRBJ1-1; 7 nucleotides align to TRBD1. The CDR3 is made up of 15 amino acids. In germline, CDR1 is SGHRS, CDR2 YFSETQ. Trimming took 5 bases from V and 3 from J; bases not matched to a gene: 10. The CDR3 reads CASRLRGTADTEAFF. The CDR3 bases that were read are TGCGCCAGCAGACTACGAGGGACAGCTGACACTGAA.

A remark on this clone: The read comes to an end 3 residues before the CDR3 does, leaving the germline J gene to fill in the end. The V and J genes are TRBV20-1 and TRBJ1-3; TRBD1 agrees at 9 bases. Unmatched junction bases numbered 4, after V lost 0 bases and J lost 7 bases. The CDR3 runs 14 residues. Germline CDR1 DFQATT, CDR2 SNEGSKA (reference sequence). Incomplete CDR3 DNA: TGCAGTGCTAGAGATGGGACAGGGACGAACACC. It translates to CSARDGTGTNT. The whole CDR3 sequence reads CSARDGTGTNTIYF.

Remarks on this clone: With the read ending 3 residues before the CDR3 end, the germline J gene is used to fill in that end. V gene TRBV10-2 combines with J gene TRBJ2-2; TRBD2 aligns across 11 bases. V was pared by 6 bases and J by 4 bases, with 10 bases of the junction left unmatched. CDR1 and CDR2 from the germline V gene are WSHSY and SAAADI. This CDR3 contains 17 residues. The CDR3 region is CASSNVLAGDLTGELFF. CDR3 DNA, as far as it was read: TGCGCCAGCAGCAACGTACTAGCGGGGGATCTCACCGGGGAG.

Notes on this clone: The read halts 3 residues ahead of the CDR3 end, with the missing end drawn from the germline J gene. This chain connects TRBV7-2 to TRBJ1-1, with D uncertain. The CDR3 runs 14 residues. Trimming pared 1 base from V and 2 bases from J, leaving 8 bases between. CDR1 is SGHTA, CDR2 FQGNSA, per germline. The CDR3 sequence is CASSLGARNTEAFF. The CDR3 bases that were read are TGTGCCAGCAGCTTAGGGGCCCGAAACACTGAA.